The subject of this entry is one T cell receptor beta chain. This specimen belongs to a study of shared clonotypes between healthy human individuals. Study details: CD4 naive cells filled three plates per donor, CD4 memory three, CD8 naive two and CD8 memory one.

This CDR3 spans 16 amino acids. The V gene end was trimmed by 0 bases and the J gene end by 5 bases; junction bases not matched to a gene: 5. CDR1 and CDR2 from the germline V gene are MNHEY and SMNVEV (reference sequence). TCRdb keeps only in-frame clones here, not all; method: immunoSEQ multiplex PCR. The sample includes about 2.2 million clones, about 93% of them seen just once. CD8 cells regarded as naive lacked CD45RO, were positively chosen for CCR7, and omitted terminally differentiated effector memory CD45RA+ cells. V gene TRBV27 combines with J gene TRBJ2-3; 10 nucleotides line up with TRBD2. This TCR derives from a man between 18 and 29 years old in good health. Some clones in this sample may be carry-over from other donors' samples. Sequencing input: naive CD8+ T cells from PBMCs. The CDR3 is CASSLSVLAGQDTQYF. The CDR3 DNA reads TGTGCCAGCAGTTTATCAGTACTAGCGGGACAAGATACGCAGTATTTT.